The source of this T cell receptor beta chain is a study of cytomegalovirus exposure and HLA in healthy donors. With 60 Vbeta and 13 Jbeta primers, the PCR was carried out. Clones were read by immunoSEQ multiplex PCR, and TCRdb kept only the in-frame ones, dropping some. The data hold about 100,000 clones, with roughly four fifths observed a single time. The CDR3 spans 16 residues. Germline-derived CDR1 and CDR2 are MGHRA and YSYEKL. Trimming shortened V by 5 bases and J by 0 bases, and 16 bases separated the two germline ends. This chain connects TRBV4-1 to TRBJ1-1, with a tentative D call TRBD1 (5 bases). Sequencing input: PBMCs. The sequence derives from an older woman in good health and CMV-seropositive. CDR3 sequence: CASSIGWGGLNTEAFF. The CDR3 DNA reads TGCGCCAGCAGCATCGGATGGGGGGGGTTGAACACTGAAGCTTTCTTT.